This T cell receptor beta chain is from a study of CD8 T cells in Susac syndrome. Germline values: CDR1 SGHRS, CDR2 YFSETQ. The CDR3 totals 15 residues. Trimming shortened V by 4 bases and J by 3 bases, and 17 bases separated the two germline ends. RNA was extracted with the RNeasy kit, and a quantity of about 0.45 to 1 ug was reverse transcribed using random hexamers. MiXCR, run by TCRdb on the immunoSEQ multiplex PCR reads, gives a single entry per CDR3 protein. The sample shows about 130,000 distinct CDR3 sequences, around 94% of them seen only once. Matching for age and sex applied to the controls, who were healthy donors.

Sequencing input: CD4+ T cells from PBMCs. The sequence was obtained from a human donor in good health. This chain links TRBV5-1 with TRBJ2-7, with a tentative D call TRBD2 (5 bases). The CDR3 spells CASSLARDPFYEQYF. CDR3 sequence (DNA): TGCGCCAGCAGCCTCGCCCGGGATCCCTTCTACGAGCAGTACTTC.